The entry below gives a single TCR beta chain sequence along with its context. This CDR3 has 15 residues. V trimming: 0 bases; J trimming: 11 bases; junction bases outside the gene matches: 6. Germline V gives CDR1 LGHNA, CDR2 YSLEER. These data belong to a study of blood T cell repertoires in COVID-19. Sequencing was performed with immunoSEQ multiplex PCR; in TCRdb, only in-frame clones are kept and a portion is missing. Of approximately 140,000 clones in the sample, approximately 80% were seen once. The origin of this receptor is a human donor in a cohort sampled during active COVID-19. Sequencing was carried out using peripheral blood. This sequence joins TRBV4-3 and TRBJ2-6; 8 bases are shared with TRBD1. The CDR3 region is CASSQEAGGRDVLTF. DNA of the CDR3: TGCGCCAGCAGCCAAGAGGCAGGGGGCCGGGACGTCCTGACTTTC.